These 21 T cell receptor beta chains were sequenced from one sample in a study of beta chain features in type 1 diabetes (dated 2018 in TCRdb). The protocol used for the library was the immunoSEQ multiplex PCR assay. The High Capacity cDNA Reverse Transcription Kit was used to reverse transcribe all of the isolated RNA, meaning that expressed TCRB transcripts were what got sequenced. TCRdb limited this immuneACCESS table to in-frame rearrangements with V and J called. A share of clones is missing; checked studies link under half to unresolved V genes, and the rest is unexplained. For this sample the table gives hundreds of thousands of clones, of which 15% to 18% were detected only once. The ten largest clones capture about 0.097% of the sample. Sequenced sample: naive CD4+ T cells from blood. Interpreted using the paper, the cell subset or site label stands for: true naive CD4+ T cells. These receptors were obtained from a man between 18 and 29 years old in good health.

In this sample, this clone turned up a few times. The rearrangement uses TRBV18 and TRBJ2-3, with 8 bases matching TRBD2. CDR1 and CDR2 from the germline V gene are KGHSH and LQKENI. V lost 4 bases, J lost 1 base, and 10 bases stayed unmatched. The CDR3 length is 17 residues. The CDR3 here is CASSLQRGNGGTDTQYF. Here the CDR3 DNA reads TGTGCCAGCTCACTTCAGCGGGGGAACGGTGGCACAGATACGCAGTATTTT.

This chain's CDR3 is CASSLGQALSYEQYF. DNA of the CDR3: TGTGCCAGCTCACTGGGACAGGCTCTATCCTACGAGCAGTACTTC. V gene TRBV18 combines with J gene TRBJ2-7; TRBD1 matches at 8 bases. The CDR3 has 15 amino acids. V was pared by 4 bases and J by 1 base, with 6 bases of the junction left unmatched. Looked up from germline, CDR1 is KGHSH and CDR2 is LQKENI.

The V call is TRBV4-1, the J call TRBJ2-7, with 8 nucleotides matching TRBD1. The CDR3 length is 18 residues. Germline V gene sequence: CDR1 MGHRA, CDR2 YSYEKL. Trimming cost V 2 bases and J 2 bases; bases outside gene matches: 14. The CDR3 region has the DNA TGCGCCAGCAGCCAAAGTCGGGCATTACAGGGGGATCCCTACGAGCAGTACTTC. Amino acid sequence: CASSQSRALQGDPYEQYF.

This chain joins TRBV7-6 and TRBJ2-2; no definite D call. Between the trimmed V and J ends, which lost 4 bases and 5 bases, there was a span of 14 bases. CDR1 and CDR2 (germline): SGHVS, FNYEAQ. This CDR3 contains 15 residues. The CDR3 nucleotides are TGTGCCAGCAGCTCTTCTAGGACCCCGACCGGGGAGCTGTTTTTT. This gives the protein CASSSSRTPTGELFF.

The CDR3 protein is CASSPGAGLSSGANVLTF. DNA for the CDR3: TGTGCCAGCTCACCAGGGGCAGGGTTAAGCTCTGGGGCCAACGTCCTGACTTTC. The rearrangement joins TRBV18 to TRBJ2-6, with D perhaps TRBD1 (5 bases). The CDR3 is made up of 18 amino acids. Germline V gene lookup returns CDR1 KGHSH and CDR2 LQKENI. Trimming removed 2 bases at V and 0 bases at J, with 14 bases between. The full variable domain, completed using reference TRBV18 and TRBJ2-6, is NAGVMQNPRHLVRRRGQEARLRCSPMKGHSHVYWYRQLPEEGLKFMVYLQKENIIDESGMPKERFSAEFPKEGPSILRIQQVVRGDSAAYFCASSPGAGLSSGANVLTFGAGSRLTVL.

Comment on this clone: Mismatch with germline at one junction end may stem from a read error. The chain carries TRBV4-3 and TRBJ1-2, with 7 bases that match TRBD1. This CDR3 is built from 14 residues. Germline lookup yields CDR1 LGHNA and CDR2 YSLEER. CDR3 sequence reads: CASRQGGSNYGYTF. The CDR3 DNA reads as TGCGCCAGCAGGCAAGGGGGCTCTAACTATGGCTACACCTTC.

This sequence joins TRBV30 and TRBJ2-2, with 10 bases that match TRBD1. Per the germline V gene, CDR1 is GTSNPN and CDR2 is SVGIG (reference sequence). The CDR3 consists of 17 residues. V was clipped by 4 bases and J by 5 bases; unmatched bases: 13. The CDR3: CAWNPARQGAGTGELFF. CDR3 sequence (DNA): TGTGCCTGGAATCCGGCTAGACAGGGGGCGGGAACCGGGGAGCTGTTTTTT.

The chain has TRBV5-6 and TRBJ1-1, with 7 bases aligning to TRBD1. Per the germline V gene, CDR1 is SGHDT and CDR2 is YYEEEE. V was clipped by 3 bases and J by 5 bases; unmatched bases: 19. This CDR3 comprises 18 residues. This CDR3 is CASSSLALSTGMGTEAFF. CDR3 DNA sequence: TGTGCCAGCAGCTCGTTGGCGTTGTCGACAGGGATGGGGACTGAAGCTTTCTTT.

CDR3 DNA: TGCAGCGTTTGCGGACAGGAACATCAGCCCCAGCATTTT. It codes for CSVCGQEHQPQHF. The chain uses TRBV29-1 and TRBJ1-5, with 7 nucleotides matching TRBD1. The CDR3 consists of 13 residues. The germline gives CDR1 SQVTM, CDR2 ANQGSEA. V gave up 5 bases and J gave up 5 bases; unmatched junction bases: 6.

The J gene is TRBJ2-3, the V gene TRBV6-4; 8 bases are shared with TRBD1. This CDR3 has 16 residues. Germline V lookup: CDR1 MRHNA, CDR2 SNTAGT. V was clipped by 6 bases and J by 4 bases; unmatched bases: 12. The CDR3 coding sequence is TGTGCCAGCAGCCGATACCAGGGGGCACGGTCAGATACGCAGTATTTT. This translates into CASSRYQGARSDTQYF.

The chain recombines TRBV25-1 with TRBJ1-1, with D possibly being TRBD1 (5 bases). Germline CDR1 reads MGHDK; CDR2 reads SYGVNS. The CDR3 sequence is 13 residues long. Deletions cut 8 bases from V and 2 bases from J, with 12 bases between. CDR3 region: CASRSRGNTEAFF. CDR3 bases: TGTGCCAGCCGATCGAGGGGCAACACTGAAGCTTTCTTT.

This clone turned up a few times. V is TRBV28 and J is TRBJ1-2; the D is unclear. Germline CDR1 reads MDHEN; CDR2 reads SYDVKM. V was pared by 6 bases and J by 6 bases, with 11 bases between. The CDR3 is made up of 12 amino acids. CDR3: CASRPRVDGYTF. The DNA for the CDR3 is TGTGCCAGCAGGCCCAGAGTCGATGGCTACACCTTC.

J is TRBJ1-4 and V is TRBV27, with a weak D call TRBD1 (5 bases). The CDR3 contains 14 residues. Germline V gene data show CDR1 as MNHEY and CDR2 as SMNVEV (reference sequence). The V and J ends lost 2 bases and 5 bases respectively, with 9 bases between them. CDR3 region: CASSLMGGNEKLFF. The CDR3 DNA is TGTGCCAGCAGTTTAATGGGGGGAAATGAAAAACTGTTTTTT.

This chain links TRBV21-1 with TRBJ2-7. TRBV21-1 is listed as a pseudogene. This CDR3 has 17 amino acids. Written as DNA, the CDR3 is TGTGCCAGCAGCAAAGCTGGAGTGGGCCTCAACACCTACGAGCAGTACTTC. Encoded protein: CASSKAGVGLNTYEQYF.

A few counts support this clone. The genes are TRBV19 and TRBJ2-1; 7 nucleotides agree with TRBD2. The CDR3 is 15 residues long. V shed 4 bases and J 10 bases; nucleotides not matched to a gene: 13. The germline CDR1 and CDR2 sequences are LNHDA and SQIVND (reference sequence). CDR3 bases: TGTGCCAGTAGTACCTCCTCGGGACTACCAGTAGAGCAGTTCTTC. Translating it yields CASSTSSGLPVEQFF.

This clone was counted only a few times. V and J are TRBV7-3 and TRBJ1-1; D unclear. This CDR3 contains 14 residues. The V end was cut by 5 bases, the J end by 1 base, with 11 bases between. Germline loops: CDR1 SGHTA, CDR2 FQGTGA. The chain's CDR3 is CASSLTSQNTEAFF. The CDR3 nucleotides read TGTGCCAGCAGCCTGACATCGCAGAACACTGAAGCTTTCTTT. Supplemented by reference TRBV7-3 and TRBJ1-1, the full variable domain reads GAGVSQTPSNKVTEKGKYVELRCDPISGHTALYWYRQSLGQGPEFLIYFQGTGAADDSGLPNDRFFAVRPEGSVSTLKIQRTERGDSAVYLCASSLTSQNTEAFFGQGTRLTVV.

This clone was observed a few times. The CDR3 sequence is CASSPTGFWANVLTF. CDR3 coding DNA: TGTGCCAGCAGCCCGACAGGCTTCTGGGCCAACGTCCTGACTTTC. The chain is built from TRBV7-3 and TRBJ2-6, with a weak D call TRBD1 (6 bases). CDR1 is SGHTA and CDR2 is FQGTGA in the germline V gene. V lost 5 bases and J 5 bases, leaving 13 bases between the germline ends. The CDR3 is 15 residues long. The full variable domain, rest sourced from reference TRBV7-3 and TRBJ2-6, is GAGVSQTPSNKVTEKGKYVELRCDPISGHTALYWYRQSLGQGPEFLIYFQGTGAADDSGLPNDRFFAVRPEGSVSTLKIQRTERGDSAVYLCASSPTGFWANVLTFGAGSRLTVL.

The V and J genes are TRBV27 and TRBJ2-5; the match to TRBD2 covers 9 bases. Germline assignment: CDR1 MNHEY and CDR2 SMNVEV (reference sequence). This CDR3 region has 14 residues. V gave up 4 bases and J gave up 2 bases; unmatched junction bases: 2. DNA of the CDR3: TGTGCCAGCAGTTGGCTAGCGGGACAAGAGACCCAGTACTTC. Residues: CASSWLAGQETQYF.

J is TRBJ2-1 and V is TRBV5-1; TRBD1 matches at 9 bases. This CDR3 region has 22 residues. The ends lost 0 bases at V and 4 bases at J; junction bases unmatched: 23. Germline CDR1 reads SGHRS; CDR2 reads YFSETQ. This CDR3 is CASSLVFTTGLIRDRAYNEQFF. Here the CDR3 DNA reads TGCGCCAGCAGCTTGGTATTCACCACGGGCCTAATCCGGGACAGGGCATACAATGAGCAGTTCTTC.

As to this clone: The sample holds other DNA sequences that translate to the same CDR3. The chain is built from TRBV11-2 and TRBJ2-3, with D hard to call. The CDR3 spans 11 residues. V lost 5 bases to trimming and J lost 3 bases, with 3 bases between them. Germline values: CDR1 SGHAT, CDR2 FQNNGV. CDR3: CASSLTDTQYF. DNA for the CDR3: TGTGCCAGCAGCCTGACAGATACGCAGTATTTT.

The chain carries TRBV6-5 and TRBJ1-2; no clear D gene. Per the germline V gene, CDR1 is MNHEY and CDR2 is SVGAGI. The length of the CDR3 is 13 residues. Deletions cut 6 bases from V and 1 base from J, with 9 bases between. CDR3 residues: CASSPRSNYGYTF. In nucleotides, the CDR3 is TGTGCCAGCAGCCCAAGGAGTAACTATGGCTACACCTTC.